This T cell receptor beta chain originates from a study of a mutant IDH1 vaccine in newly diagnosed glioma. Background on the study: Previous care, which was radiotherapy, temozolomide, or both, most often involved both.

Concerning this clone: The antigen remains undetermined.

Using immunoSEQ multiplex PCR, the repertoire was profiled, and TCRdb retains in-frame clones only, with some absent. The data show under 50,000 clones, more than 85% seen once. Germline V CDR1 and CDR2: SGDLS, YYNGEE. CDR3 length: 15 residues. J gave up 3 bases and V 4 bases, and 10 bases lay outside the gene matches. The time point is: week 23, last vaccination. One vaccine dose held 300 ug of mutant IDH1 20-mer peptide and came with topical imiquimod. This chain connects TRBV9 to TRBJ2-7, with TRBD1 matching 7 bases. The source is a man aged 45-65 years with glioma. The sequencing here drew on PBMCs, taken from a glioma patient whose treatment included an IDH1 peptide vaccine. This chain's CDR3 is CASSQTGTAFYEQYF. DNA of the CDR3: TGTGCCAGCAGCCAAACCGGGACAGCCTTCTACGAGCAGTACTTC.